A selection of T cell receptor beta chains follows, all from one sample in a study of blood T cell repertoires in COVID-19. Clones were read by immunoSEQ multiplex PCR, and TCRdb kept only the in-frame ones, dropping some. The repertoire holds 250,000 to 300,000 clones, with over 80% as singletons. Source material: peripheral blood. The receptors shown here come from a woman in her forties with acute or convalescent COVID-19. CDR3s include the opening cysteine and the closing phenylalanine or tryptophan. The D gene is left open where the match is weak.

TRBV2	TRBJ1-4	-	CASSRGSATNEKLFF	TGTGCCAGCAGCAGGGGCAGCGCAACTAATGAAAAACTGTTTTTT
TRBV4-2	TRBJ2-2	-	CASSGGASRNTGELFF	TGTGCCAGCAGCGGGGGGGCCTCTAGGAACACCGGGGAGCTGTTTTTT
TRBV7-2	TRBJ2-1	-	CASSLFATRTYNEQFF	TGTGCCAGCAGCTTATTCGCGACTAGGACCTACAATGAGCAGTTCTTC
TRBV27	TRBJ1-2	TRBD1	CASRDRVYGYTF	TGTGCCAGCCGTGACAGGGTCTATGGCTACACCTTC
TRBV21-1	TRBJ1-3	-	CASSDLQGYSGNTIYF	TGTGCCAGCAGCGATTTACAGGGTTACTCTGGAAACACCATATATTTT
TRBV3-1/TRBV3-2	TRBJ2-5	-	CASSPTPLGPLYF	TGTGCCAGCAGCCCGACACCTCTTGGCCCTCTGTACTTC
TRBV3-1/TRBV3-2	TRBJ2-2	-	CASSQDLQAFKNTGELFF	TGTGCCAGCAGCCAAGATCTCCAGGCCTTTAAAAACACCGGGGAGCTGTTTTTT
TRBV19	TRBJ1-5	-	CASSIMPGTYQPQHF	TGTGCCAGTAGTATAATGCCAGGTACCTATCAGCCCCAGCATTTT
TRBV29-1	TRBJ1-2	-	CSVGNPPNYGYTF	TGCAGCGTTGGTAATCCCCCTAACTATGGCTACACCTTC
TRBV9	TRBJ1-6	-	CASSVRQDDSPLHF	TGTGCCAGCAGCGTAAGACAGGATGATTCACCCCTCCACTTT